This T cell receptor beta chain stems from a study of T cell responses to AZD1222 COVID-19 vaccine (dated by TCRdb to the early 2020s). Describing the broader study: Because spike-specific TCR depth and breadth did not differ between the two schedules, AZD1222 recipients who got a second dose at roughly 4 weeks were pooled with those who got a second dose at roughly 12 weeks. A total of under 250 trial participants underwent TCR sequencing, of whom 207 had received two doses of AZD1222 and some 26 had received two doses of the MenACWY control vaccine. Enrollment into the trials was organized by age into subgroups of 18-55, 56-69 and 70-plus years, and those subgroups contained roughly 150, 30 and 60 TCR-sequenced participants, respectively.

In light of the paper, this sample's time point label describes: baseline before first vaccination. Vaccinee samples came from UK trials COV001 and COV002, including a single-blind randomized controlled phase 2/3 trial of AZD1222 (ChAdOx1 nCoV-19) in healthy adults. For TCRbeta chain sequencing, PBMC samples were collected from trial participants at day 0 and at day 28 after the second dose. Study-level results and caveats: Spike-specific TCR breadth and depth rose significantly after two AZD1222 doses compared with day 0 and with MenACWY recipients. Conclusions about previously exposed vaccinees are limited because only five to seven AZD1222 recipients were SARS-CoV-2 seropositive at baseline. Participants were mostly white British and included more females than males, and it was suggested by the authors that clonal diversity may have been underestimated. In the small 56-69-year group, the increase in depth fell short of significance, most likely because of low power. Because no day 14 peak-response samples were available, repertoires were characterized only after the peak T cell response. CD4 TCRs associated with the vaccine covered the entire spike protein, and the dominant responses were in regions 160-218 and 743-854. Reportedly, close to half of the unique spike-specific TCRs recognized epitopes lying outside the regions that are mutated in the B.1.351 and B.1.1.7 variants.

The CDR3 regions of human TCRbeta chains were subjected to immunosequencing. The original methods were these. TCRs in the repertoires were compared against a reference library of SARS-CoV-2-specific TCRs that had been generated with the MIRA antigen-specificity platform. Breadth was defined as the fraction of unique TCRs that were SARS-CoV-2-associated. Depth was defined as the fraction of total T cells that were SARS-CoV-2-associated. Using the MIRA data, every spike-specific TCR was mapped to the spike region that the TCR reacted to and assigned to either a CD4 or a CD8 class. Log10-transformed breadth and depth values were compared by one-way ANOVA with Sidak's multiple comparisons tests. TCRdb retrieved this table from immuneACCESS and kept in-frame rearrangements only. Not all clones are present; in checked studies, unresolved V genes account for under half, and no reason is known for the remainder. V and J calls and clone size follow that table, whereas D and trimming were derived from the DNA. Present in this sample are approximately 94,000 clones, about nine tenths of which were seen just once. Together, the top ten hold 1.5% to 2% of the sample.

The CDR3 covers 15 residues, taking in both the cysteine and the phenylalanine. The retained sequence is limited to the CDR3, 45 bases, with the frame set at the first base. Sequences SSHAT (CDR1) and FNYEAQ (CDR2) are obtained from the germline V gene (reference sequence). In regard to this clone: No antigen is known for it. The junction departs from germline at one end; a sequencing error may be responsible.

Material: peripheral blood, obtained on day 0 of AZD1222 vaccination. This receptor chain uses TRBV7-7 and TRBJ2-5; 9 central nucleotides agree with TRBD1. This TCR was sampled from an adult in good health. In nucleotide form, the sequence is TGTGCTAGCAGCCCAAGGACAGGGGCACGGGAGACCCAGTACTTC. Translated, it reads CASSPRTGARETQYF.